This T cell receptor beta chain was retrieved from a study of T cells in Graves' hyperthyroidism and ophthalmopathy. RNA transcripts provided the source from which TCR beta CDR3 regions were amplified. TCR CDR3 regions were first amplified by RT-PCR with HTBI primers. TCRdb re-called the multiplex PCR reads with MiXCR, one entry per CDR3 protein. In the table there are about 380,000 distinct CDR3 sequences, 18% of which are singletons. This clonotype was picked up many times. The CDR3 contains 15 residues. Germline V gene sequence: CDR1 SGHRS, CDR2 YFSETQ. V lost 3 bases and J 7 bases, leaving 17 bases between the germline ends.

The chain couples TRBV5-1 to TRBJ1-5; weak D call: TRBD1 (5 bases). What was sequenced was blood. The receptor was derived from a man aged 18 to 30 with Graves' ophthalmopathy. The CDR3 here is CASSSEGQVGQPQHF. In nucleotides, the CDR3 is TGCGCCAGCAGCTCGGAGGGGCAGGTGGGCCAGCCCCAGCATTTT.